This TCR beta chain was retrieved from a study of blood T cells in healthy people across ages. The overall study: Using template switching, researchers captured about one barcoded beta molecule for each two T cells.

Then a second PCR, running roughly 7 to 11 cycles, was carried out with a sample-barcoded 5' primer and a J-beta primer mix. Template switching added a 12-random-nucleotide identifier to every cDNA molecule. MiXCR was run by TCRdb on the 5' RACE reads, yielding one entry per CDR3 protein. The sample carries roughly 800,000 distinct CDR3 sequences, 58% recorded once. A remark on this clonotype: The antigen remains unidentified.

Overall study results and limits: CMV status of donors was unknown, possibly confounding expanded clonotype changes.

Germline assignment: CDR1 SGHAT and CDR2 FQDESV (reference sequence). The CDR3 spans 15 residues. V was pared by 11 bases and J by 2 bases, with 19 bases between. J is TRBJ2-1 and V is TRBV11-1, with D tentatively TRBD1 or TRBD2 (6 bases each). Sequencing used blood. The clonotype was recovered from a young man in good health. CDR3 bases: TGTGCCGACAGCCCGGGGGCGGGGCCCTACAATGAGCAGTTCTTC. Translated: CADSPGAGPYNEQFF.